What follows are 18 T cell receptor beta chains derived from one specimen sequenced in a study of identical twins. In TCRdb, the 5' RACE reads were re-called with MiXCR into one record per CDR3 protein. This sample has a few hundred thousand distinct CDR3 sequences, with 24% found just once. These data were also filed under a second study, of T cells expressing NK-cell markers.

Sequenced: CD4+ T cells sorted from blood. These receptors originate from a woman under 30 in good health.

The chain carries TRBV5-1 and TRBJ2-1; D not resolved. The CDR3 sequence is 13 residues long. Germline CDR1 is SGHRS and CDR2 is YFSETQ. V lost 1 base and J 10 bases, leaving 12 bases between the germline ends. The DNA for the CDR3 is TGCGCCAGCAGCTTGCTTTTAAGGACGGAGCAGTTCTTC. It is translated as CASSLLLRTEQFF. Complete variable domain (other parts from reference TRBV5-1 and TRBJ2-1): KAGVTQTPRYLIKTRGQQVTLSCSPISGHRSVSWYQQTPGQGLQFLFEYFSETQRNKGNFPGRFSGRQFSNSRSEMNVSTLELGDSALYLCASSLLLRTEQFFGPGTRLTVL.

This clonotype has a handful of counts. This rearrangement joins TRBV12-3 or TRBV12-4 to TRBJ2-7; D gene uncertain. V was pared by 5 bases and J by 0 bases, with 8 bases between. CDR3 length: 13 residues. The CDR3 region has the DNA TGTGCCAGCAGTCCCTTTAGCTCCTACGAGCAGTACTTC. Protein sequence: CASSPFSSYEQYF.

CDR3 loop: CATGISGSYEQYF. For the CDR3, the DNA is TGTGCCACAGGGATTTCGGGGTCCTACGAGCAGTACTTC. The chain joins TRBV6-1 to TRBJ2-7; D is possibly TRBD1 or TRBD2 (5 bases each). Germline V lookup: CDR1 MNHNS, CDR2 SASEGT. The CDR3 covers 13 residues. Deletions cut 10 bases from V and 1 base from J, with 14 bases between.

The chain carries TRBV6-5 and TRBJ2-7; D not certain. The V gene lost 9 bases and the J gene lost 5 bases, with 11 bases spanning the gap. This CDR3 has 11 amino acids. Germline V gene data show CDR1 as MNHEY and CDR2 as SVGAGI. This CDR3 is CASIFRDEQYF. The DNA for the CDR3 is TGTGCCAGTATTTTTCGGGACGAGCAGTACTTC.

This clonotype has a handful of counts. The J gene is TRBJ1-1, the V gene TRBV10-2, with D perhaps TRBD1 (6 bases). The CDR3 is 12 residues long. V dropped 8 bases and J dropped 4 bases, with 11 bases sitting between them. CDR1 and CDR2 (germline): WSHSY, SAAADI. DNA of the CDR3: TGCGCCAGCTCAGGGACATTCACTGAAGCTTTCTTT. Translating gives CASSGTFTEAFF.

This chain joins TRBV12-3 or TRBV12-4 and TRBJ1-1; D unresolved. Trimming left V 2 bases short and J 6 bases short, with 7 bases between. The CDR3 totals 12 residues. Here the CDR3 DNA reads TGTGCCAGCAGTTTACGGCCACCTGAAGCTTTCTTT. It encodes CASSLRPPEAFF.

CDR3 in amino acids: CASSRLTGTDHSPLHF. For the CDR3, the DNA is TGTGCCAGCAGCCGCCTCACCGGGACAGACCATTCACCCCTCCACTTT. The V and J genes are TRBV3-1 and TRBJ1-6; 7 nucleotides line up with TRBD1. V was pared by 4 bases and J by 8 bases, with 11 bases of the junction left unmatched. Germline V gene data show CDR1 as LGHDT and CDR2 as YNNKEL (reference sequence). This CDR3 spans 16 amino acids.

The chain couples TRBV20-1 to TRBJ2-1; 7 positions match TRBD1. Per germline, CDR1 DFQATT and CDR2 SNEGSKA (reference sequence). The CDR3 runs 13 residues. V lost 5 bases and J lost 7; bases outside the gene matches: 8. CDR3 bases: TGCAGTGCTTCCCAAAACAGGGGAAATGAGCAGTTCTTC. Translated, it gives CSASQNRGNEQFF.

V gene TRBV10-3 combines with J gene TRBJ1-2; D may be TRBD1 (5 bases). The CDR3 has 13 amino acids. The germline gives CDR1 ENHRY, CDR2 SYGVKD. V lost 3 bases and J 7 bases, leaving 12 bases between the germline ends. CDR3 sequence (DNA): TGTGCCATCAGTGACGGGCAGGGCGGTGGCTACACCTTC. Its protein product is CAISDGQGGGYTF.

The J gene is TRBJ1-1, the V gene TRBV10-3; 12 bases match TRBD1. The germline V gene has CDR1 ENHRY and CDR2 SYGVKD. This CDR3 is built from 16 residues. Trimming took 7 bases from V and 4 from J; bases not matched to a gene: 10. The CDR3 loop reads CAITSRGQGATTEAFF. DNA for the CDR3: TGTGCCATCACATCGAGGGGACAGGGGGCCACCACTGAAGCTTTCTTT.

The chain joins TRBV20-1 to TRBJ1-5; 7 bases line up with TRBD1. Germline V gene data show CDR1 as DFQATT and CDR2 as SNEGSKA (reference sequence). CDR3 length equals 14 residues. Losses at the gene ends were 6 bases for V and 0 bases for J; bases not matched to a gene: 5. CDR3 protein: CSARTGASNQPQHF. The CDR3, as DNA: TGCAGTGCCAGAACAGGGGCTAGCAATCAGCCCCAGCATTTT.

V gene TRBV12-3 or TRBV12-4 combines with J gene TRBJ2-7; 12 nucleotides align to TRBD1. V shed 5 bases and J 2 bases; nucleotides not matched to a gene: 4. This CDR3 region has 15 residues. The CDR3 is CASSSRDRGPYEQYF. The CDR3 region has the DNA TGTGCCAGCAGTAGCCGGGACAGGGGGCCCTACGAGCAGTACTTC.

The V call is TRBV2, the J call TRBJ2-5, with D possibly TRBD2 on 7 matching bases. The germline V gene encodes CDR1 SNHLY and CDR2 FYNNEI. This CDR3 has 13 residues. CDR3 protein: CAPGGGGQETQYF. The CDR3 DNA reads TGTGCTCCCGGGGGAGGGGGGCAAGAGACCCAGTACTTC.

This clonotype was counted a few times. This rearrangement joins TRBV3-1 to TRBJ2-1; D perhaps matches TRBD2 (6 bases). Per the germline V gene, CDR1 is LGHDT and CDR2 is YNNKEL (reference sequence). V was pared by 1 base and J by 7 bases, with 17 bases between. The CDR3 length is 16 residues. CDR3 residues: CASSQGSGRSWNEQFF. For the CDR3, the DNA is TGTGCCAGCAGCCAAGGGTCAGGGAGGTCGTGGAATGAGCAGTTCTTC.

This clonotype appeared a few times. The genes are TRBV9 and TRBJ2-7; 15 bases align to TRBD2. After removal of 0 bases from V and 2 bases from J, the junction contained 0 bases not matched to a gene. Germline V gene lookup returns CDR1 SGDLS and CDR2 YYNGEE. There are 16 residues in the CDR3. The CDR3 DNA sequence: TGTGCCAGCAGCGTAGGGACTAGCGGGGGGGCCTACGAGCAGTACTTC. Residues: CASSVGTSGGAYEQYF.

CDR3 sequence (DNA): TGTGCCAGCTCACCCGGACGGAACTCCTACGAGCAGTACTTC. It specifies CASSPGRNSYEQYF. The chain has TRBV18 and TRBJ2-7, with D unclear. V gave up 3 bases and J gave up 0 bases, with 9 bases separating them. Germline CDR1 reads KGHSH; CDR2 reads LQKENI. CDR3 length: 14 residues.

The chain links TRBV5-6 to TRBJ2-1, with TRBD2 matching over 9 bases. V gave up 0 bases and J gave up 8 bases; unmatched junction bases: 6. Germline V lookup: CDR1 SGHDT, CDR2 YYEEEE. The CDR3 covers 15 residues. CDR3 coding DNA: TGTGCCAGCAGCTTGGTTGGCGGGGGGGCCGATGAGCAGTTCTTC. Translation gives CASSLVGGGADEQFF.

The sample holds a few counts of this clonotype. V usage is TRBV19 and J usage is TRBJ2-4, with D perhaps matching TRBD2 (5 bases). The germline CDR1 and CDR2 sequences are LNHDA and SQIVND (reference sequence). V was shortened by 9 bases and J by 8 bases, with 17 bases between the two germline ends. This CDR3 has 13 amino acids. CDR3 nucleotide sequence: TGTGCCAGCCTACACAGCCACGGGGACATTCAGTACTTC. It is translated as CASLHSHGDIQYF.